These 29 T cell receptor beta chains originate from one sample sequenced in a study of spatial heterogeneity in lung cancer (dated by TCRdb to about 2019). Here is what the overall study found, with its caveats: A correlation was observed between the number of expanded intratumoral alpha and beta TCRs and the tumor nonsynonymous mutation count.

Taken with the paper, the label for time point translates to: sample taken at primary tumor resection. Receptor libraries were prepared by 5' RACE. Data came from a NextSeq 500. TCRdb took the public reads, trimmed them with fastp at Q25, ran MiXCR for clone calling and kept in-frame beta chains. Each CDR3 protein gets just one entry, which takes the most common genes and DNA from the rows behind it. Counted in this sample were roughly 8,400 distinct CDR3 sequences; around 13% of them appeared once. Approximately 10% of the sample belongs to the ten largest clones. These receptors have no identified antigens. The sequencing used lung tumor tissue, collected at surgery. These TCRs come from a male donor with early-stage non-small cell lung cancer.

This clonotype has only one observation. This beta chain is a stray sequence in a library constructed for alpha chains; its clone size is not meaningful. The chain joins TRBV19 to TRBJ2-7; D not certain. V was cut by 2 bases and J by 5 bases, with 16 bases left in between. This CDR3 is 15 amino acids long. Germline CDR1 and CDR2: LNHDA and SQIVND (reference sequence). CDR3 coding DNA: TGTGCCAGTAGTATATCGACGACGCCGGCCAACGAGCAGTACTTC. As protein: CASSISTTPANEQYF.

This clonotype was picked up many times. For a library built for alpha chains, this beta chain is a stray read; little rests on its size. The rearrangement joins TRBV20-1 to TRBJ2-7; maybe TRBD2 (6 bases). Per the germline V gene, CDR1 is DFQATT and CDR2 is SNEGSKA (reference sequence). The CDR3 covers 15 residues. V was pared by 2 bases and J by 0 bases, with 14 bases between. CDR3 nucleotide sequence: TGCAGTGCTAGACGTGCTAGCGTAAGCTCCTACGAGCAGTACTTC. Translating it yields CSARRASVSSYEQYF.

Ten or more counts support this clonotype. The library was built for alpha chains, so this beta chain is an off-target read and its size means little. The V gene is TRBV28, the J gene TRBJ2-7; 9 bases are shared with TRBD2. This CDR3 comprises 15 residues. Per the germline V gene, CDR1 is MDHEN and CDR2 is SYDVKM. V shed 5 bases, J shed 6 bases, and the junction held 11 bases outside the gene matches. In DNA form, the CDR3 reads TGTGCCAGCAGTAATAGCGGGAGTAGAGAAGGCGAGCAGTACTTC. Amino acids: CASSNSGSREGEQYF.

At least ten counts were recorded for this clonotype. This beta chain came through as a stray read in a library set up for alpha chains, and its size says little. Written as DNA, the CDR3 is TGTGCCAGCAGCCAAATAGGCGATACGCAGTATTTT. The encoded protein is CASSQIGDTQYF. The chain is built from TRBV12-3 or TRBV12-4 and TRBJ2-3, with D hard to call. V lost 6 bases, J lost 6 bases, and 10 bases lay in between. The CDR3 runs 12 residues.

This clonotype was seen more than once but under ten times. Since the library was made to target alpha chains, this beta chain is a stray read and its abundance is not meaningful. V and J are TRBV5-1 and TRBJ2-2, with 8 nucleotides matching TRBD1. The germline CDR1 and CDR2 sequences are SGHRS and YFSETQ. There are 15 residues in the CDR3. Germline trimming cut 3 bases from V and 1 base from J; bases unmatched to any gene: 2. CDR3 coding DNA: TGCGCCAGCAGCTCCGACAGGGGGAACACCGGGGAGCTGTTTTTT. Protein sequence: CASSSDRGNTGELFF.

This clonotype was recorded at least ten times. The library was designed around alpha chains, so this beta chain is a stray read whose abundance carries little weight. This chain links TRBV7-6 with TRBJ1-6; 7 nucleotides agree with TRBD1. V lost 2 bases, J lost 7 bases, and 2 bases stayed unmatched. The CDR3 is 14 residues long. In germline, CDR1 is SGHVS, CDR2 FNYEAQ. CDR3 DNA sequence: TGTGCCAGCAGCTTACGGACAGGCAATTCACCCCTCCACTTT. Encoded protein: CASSLRTGNSPLHF. The entire variable domain, with the rest obtained from reference TRBV7-6 and TRBJ1-6, is as follows: GAGVSQSPRYKVTKRGQDVALRCDPISGHVSLYWYRQALGQGPEFLTYFNYEAQQDKSGLPNDRFSAERPEGSISTLTIQRTEQRDSAMYRCASSLRTGNSPLHFGNGTRLTVT.

This clonotype was observed many times. This beta chain slipped into a library made for alpha chains as a stray read, so its size is not meaningful. The chain joins TRBV10-3 to TRBJ1-6; D unclear. The CDR3 consists of 15 residues. V was cut by 0 bases and J by 6 bases, with 9 bases left in between. CDR1 and CDR2 from the germline V gene are ENHRY and SYGVKD. The CDR3 here is CAISESLQTNSPLHF. The DNA of the CDR3 is TGTGCCATCAGTGAGTCGCTTCAGACTAATTCACCCCTCCACTTT.

This clonotype was seen more than once but under ten times. This beta chain lies outside the target of a library built for alpha chains; its clone size means little. The chain joins TRBV20-1 to TRBJ2-3, with 8 bases matching TRBD1. The CDR3 loop spans 14 amino acids. CDR1 and CDR2 from the germline V gene are DFQATT and SNEGSKA (reference sequence). V trimming: 5 bases; J trimming: 3 bases; junction bases outside the gene matches: 7. In DNA, the CDR3 is TGCAGTGCTCCACAGGGGGGAATGACAGATACGCAGTATTTT. Translation: CSAPQGGMTDTQYF.

In regard to this clonotype: This beta chain slipped into a library made for alpha chains as a stray read, so its size is not meaningful. The genes are TRBV7-9 and TRBJ1-2, with D perhaps TRBD1 (5 bases). Germline CDR1 reads SEHNR; CDR2 reads FQNEAQ (reference sequence). The CDR3 covers 14 residues. Trimming shortened V by 7 bases and J by 4 bases, and 16 bases separated the two germline ends. The CDR3 reads CASTKEAGSYGYTF. DNA for the CDR3: TGTGCCAGCACCAAAGAGGCAGGGTCCTATGGCTACACCTTC.

This clonotype is categorized as medium-sized. This beta chain represents an off-target read in a library built for alpha chains; its size is of limited meaning. The V call is TRBV27, the J call TRBJ2-1; D is unclear. The CDR3 consists of 13 residues. V was shortened by 6 bases and J by 0 bases, with 6 bases between the two germline ends. Per germline, CDR1 MNHEY and CDR2 SMNVEV (reference sequence). The CDR3 loop is CASRGSSYNEQFF. For the CDR3, the DNA is TGTGCCAGCAGGGGGTCCTCCTACAATGAGCAGTTCTTC.

As to this clonotype: Since the library was made to target alpha chains, this beta chain is a stray read and its abundance is not meaningful. This chain uses TRBV7-2 with TRBJ2-1; TRBD2 agrees at 9 bases. Germline V gives CDR1 SGHTA, CDR2 FQGNSA. V trimming: 6 bases; J trimming: 6 bases; junction bases outside the gene matches: 3. This CDR3 spans 13 amino acids. Here the CDR3 DNA reads TGTGCCAGCAGACTGACTAGCGGCAATGAGCAGTTCTTC. Protein: CASRLTSGNEQFF.

This clonotype is deemed large. As an off-target read in a library built for alpha chains, this beta chain has a frequency of little significance. J is TRBJ2-1 and V is TRBV13; 7 nucleotides match TRBD2. Unmatched junction bases numbered 7, after V lost 5 bases and J lost 9 bases. CDR1 PRHDT and CDR2 FYEKMQ come from the germline V gene (reference sequence). The CDR3 extends over 13 amino acids. The CDR3 spells CASSAKGLPEQFF. As DNA, the CDR3 is TGTGCCAGCAGCGCAAAGGGACTACCTGAGCAGTTCTTC.

Within the sample, this clonotype is medium-sized (0.01 to 0.1%). For a library built for alpha chains, this beta chain is a stray read; little rests on its size. Here the CDR3 reads CASSLGGGLADEQFF. As DNA, the CDR3 is TGTGCCAGCTCTCTCGGCGGAGGACTAGCCGATGAGCAGTTCTTC. This chain joins TRBV18 and TRBJ2-1; 8 nucleotides agree with TRBD2. Germline-derived CDR1 and CDR2 are KGHSH and LQKENI. CDR3 size: 15 residues. Trimming cost V 6 bases and J 8 bases; bases outside gene matches: 12. Full variable domain (remainder filled in from reference TRBV18 and TRBJ2-1): NAGVMQNPRHLVRRRGQEARLRCSPMKGHSHVYWYRQLPEEGLKFMVYLQKENIIDESGMPKERFSAEFPKEGPSILRIQQVVRGDSAAYFCASSLGGGLADEQFFGPGTRLTVL.

On this clonotype: With the library built for alpha chains, this beta chain is off target and its frequency is not meaningful. This chain connects TRBV11-2 to TRBJ2-1; maybe TRBD2 (5 bases). This CDR3 is built from 15 residues. Germline lookup yields CDR1 SGHAT and CDR2 FQNNGV. V lost 5 bases to trimming and J lost 4 bases, with 15 bases between them. The CDR3 DNA reads TGTGCCAGCAGCCAAGGGATCGGGATTTACAATGAGCAGTTCTTC. Residues: CASSQGIGIYNEQFF.

By sample fraction, this clonotype is medium-sized. Because this beta chain is a stray read in a library intended to capture alpha chains, its abundance should not be given much weight. V and J are TRBV20-1 and TRBJ2-5; a weak D match, TRBD1 (6 bases). This CDR3 has 13 residues. CDR1 and CDR2 (germline): DFQATT, SNEGSKA (reference sequence). V shed 6 bases and J shed 1 base, with 12 bases lying between them. The CDR3 DNA follows: TGCAGTGCCCTCAGGGGAACCCAAGAGACCCAGTACTTC. Translated: CSALRGTQETQYF.

This clonotype came up many times. Found in a library prepared for alpha chains, this beta chain is an off-target read, and its abundance has little meaning. V gene TRBV6-2 or TRBV6-3 combines with J gene TRBJ2-7, with 8 bases matching TRBD1. Germline CDR1 and CDR2: MNHEY and SVGEGT. Losses at the gene ends were 0 bases for V and 5 bases for J; bases not matched to a gene: 6. CDR3 length: 15 residues. CDR3 in amino acids: CASSYSSDRVNEQYF. CDR3 nucleotide sequence: TGTGCCAGCAGTTACTCTTCGGACAGGGTTAACGAGCAGTACTTC.

In its sample, this clonotype was seen many times. This beta chain is an off-target read within a library intended for alpha chains, so its frequency means little. The chain has TRBV3-1 and TRBJ2-1, with TRBD2 matching 7 bases. The ends lost 2 bases at V and 4 bases at J; junction bases unmatched: 8. Germline V CDR1 and CDR2: LGHDT, YNNKEL (reference sequence). This CDR3 is built from 16 residues. The CDR3 sequence: CASSQFLASGYNEQFF. The CDR3 nucleotides read TGTGCCAGCAGCCAATTCTTGGCTAGCGGATACAATGAGCAGTTCTTC.

This clonotype qualifies as medium-sized. This beta chain is an off-target read within a library intended for alpha chains, so its frequency means little. The rearrangement uses TRBV20-1 and TRBJ2-7; D is unresolved. CDR1 and CDR2 (germline): DFQATT, SNEGSKA (reference sequence). Trimming removed 6 bases from V and 2 bases from J, with 20 bases in between. The length of the CDR3 is 15 residues. The CDR3 protein is CSAPDPGGNTYEQYF. In DNA form, the CDR3 reads TGCAGTGCCCCGGACCCCGGCGGTAACACCTACGAGCAGTACTTC.

This clonotype was seen repeatedly, ten times or more. This beta chain is a stray sequence in a library constructed for alpha chains; its clone size is not meaningful. This chain joins TRBV27 and TRBJ2-2; no definite D call. Germline V gene sequence: CDR1 MNHEY, CDR2 SMNVEV (reference sequence). This CDR3 comprises 11 residues. V dropped 11 bases and J dropped 6 bases, with 10 bases sitting between them. CDR3 loop: CAGLAAGELFF. The CDR3 nucleotides read TGTGCCGGGCTCGCGGCCGGGGAGCTGTTTTTT.

Remarks on this clonotype: This beta chain is off target for a library built for alpha chains, so its abundance means little. This chain joins TRBV7-2 and TRBJ2-2, with D unresolved. V was cut by 3 bases and J by 6 bases, with 2 bases left in between. From germline, CDR1 is SGHTA and CDR2 FQGNSA. The length of the CDR3 is 11 residues. CDR3 sequence reads: CASSFAGELFF. The CDR3 DNA reads as TGTGCCAGCAGCTTCGCCGGGGAGCTGTTTTTT.

This clonotype is termed medium-sized. This beta chain represents an off-target read in a library built for alpha chains; its size is of limited meaning. The V gene is TRBV20-1, the J gene TRBJ2-3; TRBD1 or TRBD2 may be the D gene (5 bases each). V dropped 3 bases and J dropped 3 bases, with 13 bases sitting between them. In germline, CDR1 is DFQATT, CDR2 SNEGSKA (reference sequence). The CDR3 runs 14 residues. The chain's CDR3 is CSASGDGETDTQYF. In nucleotides, the CDR3 is TGCAGTGCTAGCGGGGACGGGGAGACAGATACGCAGTATTTT.

Comment on this clonotype: Since the library was made to target alpha chains, this beta chain is a stray read and its abundance is not meaningful. V is TRBV12-3 or TRBV12-4 and J is TRBJ2-3; possibly TRBD2 for D (6 bases). This CDR3 region has 15 residues. Deletions cut 3 bases from V and 5 bases from J, with 15 bases between. In DNA, the CDR3 is TGTGCCAGCAGTTTGCCGGCATCGGGGGTAGATACGCAGTATTTT. Protein: CASSLPASGVDTQYF.

By sample fraction, this clonotype is medium-sized. This beta chain turned up in a library designed for alpha chains; as an off-target read, its abundance says little. The chain employs TRBV20-1 and TRBJ1-2; tentative D call: TRBD1 (5 bases). CDR3 length: 12 amino acids. CDR1 is DFQATT, CDR2 SNEGSKA, per germline (reference sequence). V was shortened by 3 bases and J by 8 bases, with 13 bases between the two germline ends. The CDR3 DNA follows: TGCAGTGCTAGCCAGGGAACAGTAGGCTACACCTTC. Encoded protein: CSASQGTVGYTF.

A remark on this clonotype: Since the library was made to target alpha chains, this beta chain is a stray read and its abundance is not meaningful. V gene TRBV12-3 or TRBV12-4 combines with J gene TRBJ2-5; D possibly corresponds to TRBD2 (6 bases). The ends were cut back, 4 bases at V and 5 bases at J, with 14 bases in the middle. The CDR3 consists of 14 residues. CDR3: CASSSATRKETQYF. CDR3 coding DNA: TGTGCCAGCAGTTCCGCGACTAGGAAGGAGACCCAGTACTTC.

By frequency in the sample, this clonotype is medium-sized. This beta chain is an unintended read in a library built for alpha chains; its size means little. This chain joins TRBV20-1 and TRBJ2-1; TRBD2 might be the D (6 bases). The germline V and J ends were trimmed by 6 bases and 6 bases, with 18 bases remaining between them. The germline gives CDR1 DFQATT, CDR2 SNEGSKA (reference sequence). This CDR3 spans 14 amino acids. This CDR3 reads CSAGERGGGNEQFF. Here the CDR3 DNA reads TGCAGTGCCGGAGAGAGGGGAGGAGGCAATGAGCAGTTCTTC.

Regarding this clonotype: This beta chain is a stray read from a library made for alpha chains; its abundance is not meaningful. The chain employs TRBV27 and TRBJ1-2, with 8 nucleotides matching TRBD1. This CDR3 is built from 13 residues. Germline V CDR1 and CDR2: MNHEY, SMNVEV (reference sequence). The ends lost 5 bases at V and 4 bases at J; junction bases unmatched: 3. The CDR3: CASSGGTGYGYTF. Written as DNA, the CDR3 is TGTGCCAGCAGTGGAGGGACAGGCTATGGCTACACCTTC.

Turning to this clonotype: Because the library targeted alpha chains, this beta chain is an off-target read whose size means little. V and J are TRBV6-2 or TRBV6-3 and TRBJ1-2; D perhaps matches TRBD1 (5 bases). V was shortened by 7 bases and J by 6 bases, with 15 bases between the two germline ends. The CDR3 runs 13 residues. Germline values: CDR1 MNHEY, CDR2 SVGEGT. As DNA, the CDR3 is TGTGCCAGCAAGAACCAGGGTGTACATGGCTACACCTTC. Amino acids: CASKNQGVHGYTF.

As regards this clonotype: This beta chain appears as a stray read in a library generated for alpha chains; its size is not informative. V gene TRBV11-2 combines with J gene TRBJ2-1; no clear D gene. The germline V and J ends were trimmed by 4 bases and 1 base, with 5 bases remaining between them. The V gene's germline CDR1 is SGHAT and CDR2 FQNNGV. This CDR3 spans 13 amino acids. CDR3 in amino acids: CASSSGSYNEQFF. The CDR3 nucleotides are TGTGCCAGCAGCTCCGGGTCCTACAATGAGCAGTTCTTC.

A note on this clonotype: A library prepared for alpha chains yielded this beta chain as an off-target read; its size is of little meaning. The gene calls are TRBV27 and TRBJ2-3; 7 bases are shared with TRBD1. CDR3 length: 13 residues. Trimming took 0 bases from V and 6 from J; bases not matched to a gene: 0. Per germline, CDR1 MNHEY and CDR2 SMNVEV (reference sequence). CDR3 sequence reads: CASSLSTGDTQYF. The DNA for the CDR3 is TGTGCCAGCAGTTTATCGACAGGGGATACGCAGTATTTT.